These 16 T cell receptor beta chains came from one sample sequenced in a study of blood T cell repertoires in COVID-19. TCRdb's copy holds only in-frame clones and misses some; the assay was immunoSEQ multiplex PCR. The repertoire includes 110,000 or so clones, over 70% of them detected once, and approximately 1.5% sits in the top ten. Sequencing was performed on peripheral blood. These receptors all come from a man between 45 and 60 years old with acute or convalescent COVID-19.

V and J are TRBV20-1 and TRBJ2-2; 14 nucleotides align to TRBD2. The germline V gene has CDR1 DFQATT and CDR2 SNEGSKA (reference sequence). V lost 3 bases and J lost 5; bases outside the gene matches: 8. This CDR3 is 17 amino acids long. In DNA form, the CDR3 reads TGCAGTGCTAGTTCGACTAGCGGGGGGGTTAAGACCGGGGAGCTGTTTTTT. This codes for CSASSTSGGVKTGELFF.

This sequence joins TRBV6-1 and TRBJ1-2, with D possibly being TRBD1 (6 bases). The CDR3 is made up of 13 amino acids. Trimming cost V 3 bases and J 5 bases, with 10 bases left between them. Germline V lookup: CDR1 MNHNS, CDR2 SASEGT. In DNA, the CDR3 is TGTGCCAGCAGTGAGAACAGGGAATATGGCTACACCTTC. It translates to CASSENREYGYTF.

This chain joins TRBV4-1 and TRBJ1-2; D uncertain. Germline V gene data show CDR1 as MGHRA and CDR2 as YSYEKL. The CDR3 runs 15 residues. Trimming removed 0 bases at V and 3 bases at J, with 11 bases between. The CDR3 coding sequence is TGCGCCAGCAGCCAAGAGAGAGGGTATCACTATGGCTACACCTTC. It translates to CASSQERGYHYGYTF.

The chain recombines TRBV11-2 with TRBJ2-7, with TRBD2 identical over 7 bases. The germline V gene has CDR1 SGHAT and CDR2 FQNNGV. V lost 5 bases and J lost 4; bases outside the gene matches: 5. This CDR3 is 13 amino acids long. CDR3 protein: CASSGGGIYEQYV. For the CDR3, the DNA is TGTGCCAGCAGCGGGGGAGGGATTTACGAGCAGTACGTC.

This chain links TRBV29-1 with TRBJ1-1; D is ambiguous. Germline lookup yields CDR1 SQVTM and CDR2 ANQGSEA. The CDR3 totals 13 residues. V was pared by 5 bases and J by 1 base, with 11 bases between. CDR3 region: CSVSEDSNTEAFF. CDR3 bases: TGCAGCGTTTCAGAGGATTCGAACACTGAAGCTTTCTTT.

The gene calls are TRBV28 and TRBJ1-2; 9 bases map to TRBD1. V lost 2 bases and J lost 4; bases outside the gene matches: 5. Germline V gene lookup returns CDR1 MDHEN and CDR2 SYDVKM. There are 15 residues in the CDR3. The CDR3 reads CASSLDTGGPYGYTF. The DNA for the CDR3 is TGTGCCAGCAGTTTAGATACAGGGGGCCCCTATGGCTACACCTTC.

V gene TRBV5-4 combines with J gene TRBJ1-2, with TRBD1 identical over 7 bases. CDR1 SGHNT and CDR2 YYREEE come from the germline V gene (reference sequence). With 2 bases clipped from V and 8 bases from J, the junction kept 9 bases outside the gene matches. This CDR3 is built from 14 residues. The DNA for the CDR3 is TGTGCCAGCAGCTTTGGACAGGAAGTGGAGGGCTACACCTTC. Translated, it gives CASSFGQEVEGYTF.

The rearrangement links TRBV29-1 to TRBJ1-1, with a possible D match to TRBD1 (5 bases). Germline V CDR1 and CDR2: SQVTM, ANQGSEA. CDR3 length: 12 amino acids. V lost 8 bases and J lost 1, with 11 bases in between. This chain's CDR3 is CSTGVTNTEAFF. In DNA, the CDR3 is TGCAGCACAGGAGTAACGAACACTGAAGCTTTCTTT.

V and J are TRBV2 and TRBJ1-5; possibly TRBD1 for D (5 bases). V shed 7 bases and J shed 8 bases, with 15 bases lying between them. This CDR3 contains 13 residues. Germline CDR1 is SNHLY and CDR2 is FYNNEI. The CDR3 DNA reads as TGTGCCAGCACTGAGGGAGGGGTTAAGCCCCAGCATTTT. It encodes CASTEGGVKPQHF.

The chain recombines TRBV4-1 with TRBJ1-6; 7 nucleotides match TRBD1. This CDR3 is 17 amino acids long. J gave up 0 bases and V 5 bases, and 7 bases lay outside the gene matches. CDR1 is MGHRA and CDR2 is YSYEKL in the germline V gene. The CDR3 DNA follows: TGCGCCAGCAGCGCACCGACAGGGAGCTCCTATAATTCACCCCTCCACTTT. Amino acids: CASSAPTGSSYNSPLHF.

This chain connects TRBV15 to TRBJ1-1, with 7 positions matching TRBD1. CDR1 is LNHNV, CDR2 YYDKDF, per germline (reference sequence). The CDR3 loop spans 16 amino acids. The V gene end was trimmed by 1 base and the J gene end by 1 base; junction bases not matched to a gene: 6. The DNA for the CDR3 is TGTGCCACCAGCAGAGGCGCTCGGACAGGGAACACTGAAGCTTTCTTT. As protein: CATSRGARTGNTEAFF.

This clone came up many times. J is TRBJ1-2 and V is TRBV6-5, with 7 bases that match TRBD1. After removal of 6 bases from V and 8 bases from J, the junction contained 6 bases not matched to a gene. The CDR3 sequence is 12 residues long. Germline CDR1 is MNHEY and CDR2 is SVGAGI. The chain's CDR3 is CASRGQSRGYTF. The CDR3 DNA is TGTGCCAGCAGGGGACAGTCTCGGGGCTACACCTTC.

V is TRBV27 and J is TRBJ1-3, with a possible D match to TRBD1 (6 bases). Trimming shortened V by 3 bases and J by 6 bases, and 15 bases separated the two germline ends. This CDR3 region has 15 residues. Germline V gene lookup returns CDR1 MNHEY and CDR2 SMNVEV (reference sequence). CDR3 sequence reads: CASSFRGASENTIYF. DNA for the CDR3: TGTGCCAGCAGTTTCCGGGGGGCTAGTGAAAACACCATATATTTT.

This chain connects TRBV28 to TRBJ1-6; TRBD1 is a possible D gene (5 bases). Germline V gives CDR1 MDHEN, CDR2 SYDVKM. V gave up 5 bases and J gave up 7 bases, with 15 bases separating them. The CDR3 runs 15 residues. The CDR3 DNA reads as TGTGCCAGCAGTATCCACCAGGGTAACAATTCACCCCTCCACTTT. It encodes CASSIHQGNNSPLHF.

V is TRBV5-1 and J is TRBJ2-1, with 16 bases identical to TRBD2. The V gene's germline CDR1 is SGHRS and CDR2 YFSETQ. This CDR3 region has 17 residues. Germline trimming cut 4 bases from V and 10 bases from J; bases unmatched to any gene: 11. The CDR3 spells CASSPTGTSGGAGEQFF. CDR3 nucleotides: TGCGCCAGCAGCCCAACCGGGACTAGCGGGGGGGCGGGAGAGCAGTTCTTC. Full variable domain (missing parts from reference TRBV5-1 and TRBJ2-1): KAGVTQTPRYLIKTRGQQVTLSCSPISGHRSVSWYQQTPGQGLQFLFEYFSETQRNKGNFPGRFSGRQFSNSRSEMNVSTLELGDSALYLCASSPTGTSGGAGEQFFGPGTRLTVL.

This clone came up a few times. The CDR3 sequence is CASSLYQGASNQPQHF. The CDR3 nucleotides are TGCGCCAGCAGCCTGTATCAGGGGGCTAGCAATCAGCCCCAGCATTTT. The V and J genes are TRBV4-1 and TRBJ1-5; 8 bases are shared with TRBD1. With V trimmed by 4 bases and J by 0 bases, 5 bases remained unmatched. The CDR3 has 16 amino acids. Germline CDR1 and CDR2: MGHRA and YSYEKL.